This T cell receptor beta chain is drawn from a study of blood T cell repertoires in COVID-19. Overall study context: Samples came from the United States, Italy and Spain, spanning acute and convalescent COVID-19.

Original processing notes: Reference gene primer amplification yielded estimated nucleated cell counts. Clones were read by immunoSEQ multiplex PCR, and TCRdb kept only the in-frame ones, dropping some. The D gene and trimming were derived from the DNA, and the V and J assignments and clone size from that table. In the table there are roughly 50,000 clones, roughly 85% of which are singletons. CDR3 length: 16 residues. The J segment lost 3 bases and the V segment lost 4 bases, leaving 9 bases of the junction unmatched. Per the germline V gene, CDR1 is LNHDA and CDR2 is SQIVND (reference sequence). The clonotype originates from a human donor in a cohort sampled during active COVID-19. Sequenced input: peripheral blood. This chain uses TRBV19 with TRBJ1-5, with 7 bases lining up with TRBD1. CDR3 sequence (DNA): TGTGCCAGTAGTAGAGACAGGGAATGGGACAATCAGCCCCAGCATTTT. Protein: CASSRDREWDNQPQHF.